This TCR beta chain was retrieved from a study of PD-1 blockade in classical Hodgkin lymphoma (dated by TCRdb to 2018 to 2021). Background on the whole study: Nivolumab dosing was 3 mg/kg intravenously every 2 weeks, continuing until either disease progression or unacceptable toxicity. A peripheral blood immune signature of response to PD-1 blockade in classical Hodgkin lymphoma was defined using TCR beta sequencing and CyTOF.

The time point label corresponds to: cycle 4 day 1 (C4D1), after more than five weeks of nivolumab. Relapse after autologous stem cell transplantation had occurred in all trial patients, and cohorts A, B and C were distinguished by prior brentuximab vedotin exposure. The trial cohort was composed of over 50 patients with relapsed/refractory classical Hodgkin lymphoma, for whom complete response, partial response or progressive disease was recorded as best overall response. Trial patients were treated with single-agent nivolumab in the multi-cohort phase II CheckMate 205 trial. An independent review committee assessed best overall response by applying the 2007 International Working Group response criteria. PBMCs from the trial were collected at three points: immediately before nivolumab initiation (C1D1), and during therapy at cycle 2 day 1 and cycle 4 day 1. After peripheral blood was drawn into 8 mL Vacutainer Cell Preparation Tubes, PBMCs were isolated by centrifugation and then cryopreserved.

The Qiagen DNeasy kit was used to extract genomic DNA both from unsorted PBMCs and from the negatively selected CD4+ and CD8+ fractions. Using primers that anneal to V and J segments, immunoSEQ multiplex PCR amplified the TCR beta CDR3 regions. A synthetic immune receptor repertoire was used to minimize amplification bias, and remaining bias was computationally removed after sequencing. Regarding the original processing steps: Repertoire diversity was quantified as the Shannon entropy index using custom Python scripts. The unsorted, CD4+ and CD8+ repertoires were each analyzed separately, with the exception of combined analyses, where CD4+ and CD8+ sequences were merged in silico. A clone counted as expanded when the clone's frequency after treatment rose at least 2-fold relative to C1D1, and clones undetected at baseline were given a pseudocount of 0.5. Clones with 0 or 1 copy at C1D1 were classified as singleton clones, and clones with 2 or more copies were classified as non-singleton clones. Clones expanded in unsorted samples were annotated as CD4+, CD8+ or unknown by matching protein sequences in sorted samples from the same patient. Wilcoxon tests were applied to paired samples to test diversity changes from C1D1 to C4D1. What TCRdb holds here is the immuneACCESS table cut down to in-frame rearrangements. Part of the clones is not present; checked against another copy, under half of the missing clones reflect an unresolved V gene, and the others are unexplained. The V and J calls and clone size come from that table; D and trimming were worked out from the DNA. This sample holds tens of thousands of clones; around nine tenths were observed only once. The leading ten clones occupy about 8% of the sample.

The trim is 11 bases for V and 1 base for J, with a gap of 11 bases between the germline ends. From its cysteine to its phenylalanine, the CDR3 spans 12 amino acids. The read is trimmed to its CDR3 DNA, 36 bases read in frame from base 1. As encoded in the germline V gene (reference sequence), CDR1 is LNHDA while CDR2 is SQIVND. This clone showed up just a few times. Which antigen it targets is not known. Base qualities were left out, and no much larger clone turns up one base away. Overall results and qualifications from the work: The study covered only a single clinical trial cohort, and the causes of the repertoire differences, possibly disease activity or prior therapy, were still not defined. Trial patients with a complete response had baseline diversity similar to that of newly diagnosed patients, while partial responders and progressors had significantly lower diversity. A significant rise by C4D1 was seen in CD4+ but not CD8+ TCR diversity (p=0.0027 vs p=0.16), with the rise being most apparent in complete responders (p=0.02). Lower diversity was observed in patients in whom nivolumab was started less than 1 year after ASCT, and these patients were excluded from later analyses so that confounding by immune reconstitution would be avoided. Baseline TCR diversity was reported to be lower in newly diagnosed patients than in healthy donors, and even lower in relapsed/refractory patients.

This sample comprised peripheral blood mononuclear cells (PBMCs), obtained before the fourth cycle of nivolumab. This receptor was obtained from a human donor with classical Hodgkin lymphoma. This chain joins TRBV19 to TRBJ2-5; tentative D gene TRBD2, with 6 bases matching. The nucleotide sequence reads TGTGCCTCCCGGAGGGCCCAAGAGACCCAGTACTTC. This sequence encodes CASRRAQETQYF.